Below are 9 T cell receptor beta chains sequenced from a single sample in a study of Graves' ophthalmopathy and Graves' hyperthyroidism. The sequenced template was RNA, covering the TCR beta CDR3 region. Second-round multiplex PCR came after a first-round RT-PCR that employed HTBI primers. TCRdb recomputed calls from the multiplex PCR reads with MiXCR, one row per CDR3 protein. This sample has some 750,000 distinct CDR3 sequences, with about 44% found just once. Sequencing used peripheral blood. The receptor set was obtained from an adult man with Graves' ophthalmopathy.

V and J are TRBV5-6 and TRBJ1-5; D not certain. With 4 bases removed from V and 0 bases from J, the gap between germline ends came to 17 bases. Germline assignment: CDR1 SGHDT and CDR2 YYEEEE. This CDR3 is built from 17 residues. The DNA of the CDR3 is TGTGCCAGCAGCCAAGAGTCCCATGGCTATAGCAATCAGCCCCAGCATTTT. Its protein is CASSQESHGYSNQPQHF. Full variable domain (outside the CDR3, taken from reference TRBV5-6 and TRBJ1-5): DAGVTQSPTHLIKTRGQQVTLRCSPKSGHDTVSWYQQALGQGPQFIFQYYEEEERQRGNFPDRFSGHQFPNYSSELNVNALLLGDSALYLCASSQESHGYSNQPQHFGDGTRLSIL.

The J gene is TRBJ1-4, the V gene TRBV15, with D uncertain. The CDR3 totals 17 residues. V was shortened by 3 bases and J by 1 base, with 15 bases between the two germline ends. Germline CDR1 LNHNV, CDR2 YYDKDF (reference sequence). CDR3 region: CATSSVVDSGTNEKLFF. The CDR3 DNA follows: TGTGCCACCAGCAGCGTTGTGGACTCCGGAACTAATGAAAAACTGTTTTTT.

In this sample, this clonotype turned up a few times. The chain is built from TRBV20-1 and TRBJ1-2, with no clear D. Germline CDR1 reads DFQATT; CDR2 reads SNEGSKA (reference sequence). With 1 base removed from V and 3 bases from J, the gap between germline ends came to 12 bases. The CDR3 extends over 14 amino acids. The DNA of the CDR3 is TGCAGTGCTAGAGGTGAATTCTTGGACTATGGCTACACCTTC. This encodes CSARGEFLDYGYTF.

On this clonotype: A read error is possible here, since a much larger clone lies one base away. The chain combines TRBV7-1 with TRBJ1-3; the D is unclear. TRBV7-1 is noted as an ORF with a role that remains uncertain. The CDR3 is made up of 14 amino acids. CDR3 bases: TGTGCCAGCAGCTCCGGGAGCTCTGGAGACACCATATATTTT. It specifies CASSSGSSGDTIYF.

The CDR3 DNA reads TGTGCCAGCAGGAAAGAACAGGGGAGGAACACTGAAGCTTTCTTT. Its protein product is CASRKEQGRNTEAFF. The chain carries TRBV7-9 and TRBJ1-1, with 7 bases identical to TRBD1. Germline assignment: CDR1 SEHNR and CDR2 FQNEAQ (reference sequence). This CDR3 is built from 15 residues. Trimming cost V 6 bases and J 1 base; bases outside gene matches: 8.

The chain employs TRBV29-1 and TRBJ1-5, with D uncertain. With 6 bases removed from V and 0 bases from J, the gap between germline ends came to 9 bases. The CDR3 covers 13 residues. The V gene's germline CDR1 is SQVTM and CDR2 ANQGSEA. In DNA form, the CDR3 reads TGCAGCGTCCTAGACAATAGCAATCAGCCCCAGCATTTT. This codes for CSVLDNSNQPQHF.

This clonotype showed up just a few times. CDR3 loop: CASSQGTGGGQPQHF. The CDR3 nucleotides read TGTGCCAGCTCACAAGGGACAGGGGGCGGTCAGCCCCAGCATTTT. The V and J genes are TRBV24-1 and TRBJ1-5; TRBD1 matches 12 bases. V was clipped by 11 bases and J by 6 bases; unmatched bases: 10. Per germline, CDR1 KGHDR and CDR2 SFDVKD. The length of the CDR3 is 15 residues.

This clonotype was observed a single time. It may be a read error: a sequence one base away is much more abundant. The chain combines TRBV7-9 with TRBJ2-7; D might be TRBD2 (5 bases). CDR1 is SEHNR, CDR2 FQNEAQ, per germline (reference sequence). The CDR3 has 14 amino acids. CDR3 loop: CTSSTGSRGYEQYF. CDR3 nucleotide sequence: TGTACCAGCAGCACCGGGTCCCGAGGGTACGAGCAGTACTTC.

This clonotype has just a few counts. This chain's CDR3 is CASSSNIGPSEDQPQHF. The CDR3 DNA reads TGTGCCAGTAGCAGCAACATCGGACCATCGGAGGATCAGCCCCAGCATTTT. The V gene is TRBV19, the J gene TRBJ1-5; no clear D gene. The V gene's germline CDR1 is LNHDA and CDR2 SQIVND (reference sequence). The V end lost 6 bases, the J end lost 5 bases, and 23 bases lay between the germline ends. This CDR3 region has 17 residues.